This TCR beta chain was observed in a study of blood T cell repertoires in COVID-19. How the authors handled the data: Cell counts per sample came from amplifying reference gene primers. Data came from immunoSEQ multiplex PCR; TCRdb stores just in-frame clones and leaves some out. Clone size and the V and J calls come from that table; the DNA yielded D and trimming. The table includes a few hundred thousand clones, roughly 86% detected once. Germline V gene sequence: CDR1 MNHNY, CDR2 SVGAGI (reference sequence). V shed 7 bases and J shed 4 bases, with 16 bases lying between them. The CDR3 length is 14 residues.

The rearrangement uses TRBV6-6 and TRBJ1-1, with a weak D call TRBD1 (6 bases). The sample consisted of peripheral blood. This receptor was identified in a man between 18 and 35 years old with active or convalescent COVID-19. In nucleotides, the CDR3 is TGTGCCAGCAAGGGGGGAGGGGCGTTCACTGAAGCTTTCTTT. Translated, it gives CASKGGGAFTEAFF.